This T cell receptor beta chain appears in the sequencing data of a study of PD-1 blockade in classical Hodgkin lymphoma. Across the study: Intravenous nivolumab at 3 mg/kg was given to patients every 2 weeks. Study results and limitations: By C4D1, diversity of CD4+ TCRs had risen significantly, whereas that of CD8+ TCRs had not. Repertoire difference causes, possibly disease activity or prior therapy, remain undefined. Complete responders showed a baseline diversity that resembled the diversity of newly diagnosed patients.

Each patient experienced a relapse that followed autologous stem cell transplantation, and brentuximab vedotin exposure varied. This CDR3 spans 13 amino acids. Germline V gene data show CDR1 as LNHDA and CDR2 as SQIVND (reference sequence). With 10 bases clipped from V and 0 bases from J, the junction kept 4 bases outside the gene matches. Only in-frame clones appear in the TCRdb table, and some are missing; sequencing was by immunoSEQ multiplex PCR. The repertoire has about 11,000 clones, about 70% of them found once; the top ten carry around 25%. Remarks on this clone: Antigen unknown.

The J gene is TRBJ2-3, the V gene TRBV19; 7 bases map to TRBD2. This clonotype was sampled from a human donor with classical Hodgkin lymphoma. This sample comprised peripheral blood mononuclear cells (PBMCs), obtained at baseline. The DNA for the CDR3 is TGTGCCACCGCTAGCGGTAGCACAGATACGCAGTATTTT. Its protein product is CATASGSTDTQYF.